The 22 T cell receptor beta chains listed next were all sequenced from one sample in a study of siplizumab effects on memory and regulatory T cells. Method: immunoSEQ multiplex PCR; TCRdb's copy keeps in-frame clones and lacks some. The sample records some 100,000 clones, around 94% being singletons. Material for sequencing was Tregs sorted from blood. These receptors were taken from a human donor in good health.

The chain recombines TRBV7-9 with TRBJ2-5, with 7 bases that match TRBD1. The V and J ends lost 3 bases and 4 bases, in that order; junction bases with no gene match: 2. Per germline, CDR1 SEHNR and CDR2 FQNEAQ (reference sequence). This CDR3 spans 13 amino acids. The CDR3 bases are TGTGCCAGCAGCTTGGGACAGACAGAGACCCAGTACTTC. This sequence encodes CASSLGQTETQYF. Variable domain in full (rest from reference TRBV7-9 and TRBJ2-5): DTGVSQNPRHKITKRGQNVTFRCDPISEHNRLYWYRQTLGQGPEFLTYFQNEAQLEKSRLLSDRFSAERPKGSFSTLEIQRTEQGDSAMYLCASSLGQTETQYFGPGTRLLVL.

The V gene is TRBV5-1, the J gene TRBJ2-2, with TRBD2 identical over 16 bases. The CDR3 is 18 amino acids. The ends lost 4 bases at V and 6 bases at J; junction bases unmatched: 9. The germline V gene encodes CDR1 SGHRS and CDR2 YFSETQ. The CDR3 bases are TGCGCCAGCAGCCTGGGACTAGCGGGAGGGCTTGGAGCCGGGGAGCTGTTTTTT. This gives the protein CASSLGLAGGLGAGELFF. Filled out from reference TRBV5-1 and TRBJ2-2, the complete variable domain reads KAGVTQTPRYLIKTRGQQVTLSCSPISGHRSVSWYQQTPGQGLQFLFEYFSETQRNKGNFPGRFSGRQFSNSRSEMNVSTLELGDSALYLCASSLGLAGGLGAGELFFGEGSRLTVL.

The V gene is TRBV14, the J gene TRBJ2-1; D ambiguous. The CDR3 totals 16 residues. Trimming took off 1 base at V and 0 bases at J, with 10 bases between the two ends. Per germline, CDR1 SGHDN and CDR2 FVKESK. CDR3 nucleotide sequence: TGTGCCAGCAGCCAAGTAACGGGTACCTCCTACAATGAGCAGTTCTTC. Amino acid sequence: CASSQVTGTSYNEQFF.

The chain couples TRBV7-9 to TRBJ1-3, with TRBD1 matching 7 bases. In germline, CDR1 is SEHNR, CDR2 FQNEAQ (reference sequence). The CDR3 covers 15 residues. V lost 5 bases to trimming and J lost 1 base; unmatched junction nucleotides: 5. The CDR3 is CASSLQTGSGNTIYF. The CDR3 DNA sequence: TGTGCCAGCAGCCTACAGACAGGGTCTGGAAACACCATATATTTT.

The chain's CDR3 is CASSQQPQHF. DNA for the CDR3: TGTGCCAGCAGTCAACAGCCCCAGCATTTT. The chain employs TRBV28 and TRBJ1-5; D remains ambiguous. CDR3 length equals 10 residues. The germline V gene encodes CDR1 MDHEN and CDR2 SYDVKM. The germline V and J ends were trimmed by 5 bases and 7 bases, with 3 bases remaining between them.

The V and J genes are TRBV28 and TRBJ1-4; 10 positions match TRBD1. The V and J ends lost 7 bases and 11 bases, in that order; junction bases with no gene match: 7. CDR3 length: 13 residues. Germline CDR1 MDHEN, CDR2 SYDVKM. CDR3 bases: TGTGCCAGCACGACAGGGGGCCGTTGGAAACTGTTTTTT. It encodes CASTTGGRWKLFF.

The genes are TRBV2 and TRBJ2-3, with 7 nucleotides matching TRBD1. With V trimmed by 2 bases and J by 8 bases, 4 bases remained unmatched. CDR1 is SNHLY and CDR2 is FYNNEI in the germline V gene. The CDR3 spans 13 residues. The CDR3: CASSESAGGTQYF. CDR3 bases: TGTGCCAGCAGTGAATCGGCAGGGGGTACGCAGTATTTT.

Of note for this clone: The junction differs from germline at one of its ends, possibly a read error. The chain couples TRBV16 to TRBJ2-7; unclear D gene. The CDR3 length is 11 residues. Germline CDR1 is KGHSY and CDR2 is FQNENV. CDR3: CASSQFFGPHF. The CDR3 bases are TGTGCCAGCAGCCAATTTTTCGGGCCCCACTTC.

The chain has TRBV10-3 and TRBJ2-3; possible D gene TRBD2, 6 bases. Germline CDR1 is ENHRY and CDR2 is SYGVKD. Trimming shortened V by 10 bases and J by 0 bases, and 14 bases separated the two germline ends. This CDR3 comprises 14 residues. The CDR3 region is CATRRAASTDTQYF. The DNA for the CDR3 is TGTGCCACCCGGAGGGCCGCGAGCACAGATACGCAGTATTTT.

This chain joins TRBV11-2 and TRBJ2-3; 11 bases line up with TRBD2. Trimming took 7 bases from V and 4 from J; bases not matched to a gene: 13. CDR1 SGHAT and CDR2 FQNNGV come from the germline V gene. The CDR3 spans 17 residues. As DNA, the CDR3 is TGTGCCAGCACCCTGTACTTAGCGGGAGGGTGGGCAGATACGCAGTATTTT. It codes for CASTLYLAGGWADTQYF.

The J gene is TRBJ1-5, the V gene TRBV28; the D gene is possibly TRBD1 (5 bases). With 5 bases removed from V and 4 bases from J, the gap between germline ends came to 15 bases. Germline lookup yields CDR1 MDHEN and CDR2 SYDVKM. The CDR3 has 15 amino acids. CDR3: CASSPPRGINQPQHF. The CDR3, as DNA: TGTGCCAGCAGTCCGCCCCGGGGGATTAATCAGCCCCAGCATTTT.

V is TRBV6-5 and J is TRBJ1-1; D is uncertain. Germline CDR1 MNHEY, CDR2 SVGAGI. This CDR3 contains 12 residues. Trimming took 8 bases from V and 1 from J, leaving 8 bases between them. In DNA, the CDR3 is TGTGCCAGCTCCAACTGGAACACTGAAGCTTTCTTT. This sequence encodes CASSNWNTEAFF.

The genes are TRBV6-5 and TRBJ2-6; the D gene is possibly TRBD2 (5 bases). The CDR3 runs 15 residues. The V gene lost 6 bases and the J gene lost 0 bases, with 9 bases spanning the gap. Germline loops: CDR1 MNHEY, CDR2 SVGAGI. CDR3: CASRLGSSGANVLTF. CDR3 sequence (DNA): TGTGCCAGCAGACTAGGGAGCTCTGGGGCCAACGTCCTGACTTTC.

V usage is TRBV9 and J usage is TRBJ2-3; 7 bases are shared with TRBD2. V trimming: 3 bases; J trimming: 3 bases; junction bases outside the gene matches: 13. In germline, CDR1 is SGDLS, CDR2 YYNGEE. The CDR3 length is 17 residues. The CDR3 sequence: CASSARQLALVTDTQYF. Written as DNA, the CDR3 is TGTGCCAGCAGCGCCAGGCAACTAGCGCTAGTAACAGATACGCAGTATTTT. The variable domain in full, with the rest retrieved from reference TRBV9 and TRBJ2-3, is DSGVTQTPKHLITATGQRVTLRCSPRSGDLSVYWYQQSLDQGLQFLIQYYNGEERAKGNILERFSAQQFPDLHSELNLSSLELGDSALYFCASSARQLALVTDTQYFGPGTRLTVL.

The J gene is TRBJ1-2, the V gene TRBV27, with TRBD1 matching over 9 bases. The trim removed 4 bases at V and 5 bases at J, leaving 2 bases unmatched. Germline values: CDR1 MNHEY, CDR2 SMNVEV (reference sequence). This CDR3 comprises 13 residues. Here the CDR3 reads CASSSTGGYGYTF. As DNA, the CDR3 is TGTGCCAGCAGTTCGACAGGGGGTTATGGCTACACCTTC.

The chain uses TRBV7-3 and TRBJ2-3, with 11 bases identical to TRBD2. CDR1 and CDR2 (germline): SGHTA, FQGTGA. V gave up 4 bases and J gave up 4 bases; unmatched junction bases: 7. This CDR3 contains 16 residues. The CDR3 nucleotides are TGTGCCAGCAGCTCCCGTAGCGGGAGGGGGGCAGATACGCAGTATTTT. Translation: CASSSRSGRGADTQYF.

This chain connects TRBV28 to TRBJ2-1, with a weak D call TRBD2 (6 bases). Germline V gene data show CDR1 as MDHEN and CDR2 as SYDVKM. CDR3 length: 15 residues. Trimming shortened V by 3 bases and J by 8 bases, and 17 bases separated the two germline ends. For the CDR3, the DNA is TGTGCCAGCAGTTTTGCAGGGACTCCTACGGATGAGCAGTTCTTC. It codes for CASSFAGTPTDEQFF.

This rearrangement joins TRBV11-3 to TRBJ2-1, with a possible D match to TRBD1 (6 bases). Per germline, CDR1 SGHNT and CDR2 YENEEA. Trimming removed 5 bases from V and 5 bases from J, with 13 bases in between. This CDR3 has 14 amino acids. The CDR3 spells CASSAQGIDNEQFF. The DNA of the CDR3 is TGTGCCAGCAGCGCACAGGGTATAGACAATGAGCAGTTCTTC.

For the CDR3, the DNA is TGTGCCAGCAGTTTAAATGAAAAACTGTTTTTT. Its protein is CASSLNEKLFF. This chain joins TRBV28 and TRBJ1-4; no firm D call. This CDR3 has 11 amino acids. Germline CDR1 reads MDHEN; CDR2 reads SYDVKM. V lost 2 bases and J 5 bases, leaving 0 bases between the germline ends.

DNA of the CDR3: TGTGCCAGCAGCAAAGAGGGCAGGACGAATGAGCAGTTCTTC. As protein: CASSKEGRTNEQFF. The chain couples TRBV21-1 to TRBJ2-1. TRBV21-1 is listed as a pseudogene. CDR3 size: 14 residues.

The chain recombines TRBV6-5 with TRBJ2-5, with 7 bases lining up with TRBD2. Looked up from germline, CDR1 is MNHEY and CDR2 is SVGAGI. V was clipped by 2 bases and J by 2 bases; unmatched bases: 8. The CDR3 runs 16 residues. This CDR3 reads CASSYTREVYQETQYF. The DNA for the CDR3 is TGTGCCAGCAGTTACACCCGGGAGGTCTATCAAGAGACCCAGTACTTC.

V usage is TRBV7-9 and J usage is TRBJ2-3, with D perhaps TRBD2 (6 bases). The CDR3 runs 15 residues. The germline V gene has CDR1 SEHNR and CDR2 FQNEAQ (reference sequence). The V gene lost 5 bases and the J gene lost 1 base, with 13 bases spanning the gap. In DNA, the CDR3 is TGTGCCAGCAGCCCGCGGGGAGGACGCACAGATACGCAGTATTTT. Residues: CASSPRGGRTDTQYF.